This T cell receptor (beta chain) was documented in a study of shared clonotypes between healthy human individuals. Generated by immunoSEQ multiplex PCR, the TCRdb table keeps only in-frame clones and is missing some. The data show about 600,000 clones, 97% seen once. With 3 bases removed from V and 0 bases from J, the gap between germline ends came to 10 bases. From germline, CDR1 is SGDLS and CDR2 YYNGEE. The CDR3 consists of 15 residues. This sequence originates from a woman in her 30s in good health. V gene TRBV9 combines with J gene TRBJ2-1; D ambiguous. The specimen sequenced was naive CD4+ T cells sorted from blood. The subset here: CD45RA+ positively selected. The CDR3 DNA follows: TGTGCCAGCAGCGGAACTGGGAACTCCTACAATGAGCAGTTCTTC. Amino acid sequence: CASSGTGNSYNEQFF.